The text below deals with one T cell receptor (beta chain). What it binds is not known. The authors ran a second PCR of about 6 to 11 cycles using a sample-barcoded 5' primer and a J-beta primer mix. A template-switch adaptor containing 12 random nucleotides labeled each cDNA molecule. TCRdb reprocessed the 5' RACE reads via MiXCR and lists one record per CDR3 protein. The repertoire holds 1.8 million or so distinct CDR3 sequences, 35% to 50% seen once, with 20% to 25% in the top ten. The record originates from a study of blood T cells in healthy people across ages. Study outcomes and limitations: A strong correlation between TCR beta diversity and naive T cell percentage was seen. Both naive CD4+ cell counts and diversity were greater in long-lived donors than in aged donors.

V shed 8 bases, J shed 4 bases, and the junction held 17 bases outside the gene matches. The CDR3 sequence is 16 residues long. Germline CDR1 reads SGHVS; CDR2 reads FNYEAQ. The sequenced sample consisted of blood. The chain has TRBV7-6 and TRBJ2-7, with 7 bases lining up with TRBD1. The sequence came from a human donor in good health. The CDR3 sequence is CASGSRFDRDRYEQYF. CDR3 nucleotides: TGTGCCAGCGGCTCGAGATTCGACAGGGATCGGTACGAGCAGTACTTC.